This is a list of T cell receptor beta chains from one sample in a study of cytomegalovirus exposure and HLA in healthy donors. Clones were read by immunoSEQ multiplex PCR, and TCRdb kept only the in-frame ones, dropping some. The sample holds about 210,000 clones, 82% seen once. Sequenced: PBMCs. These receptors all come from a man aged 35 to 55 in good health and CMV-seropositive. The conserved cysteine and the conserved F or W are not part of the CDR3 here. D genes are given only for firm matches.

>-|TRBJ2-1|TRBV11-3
ASSSEAGPYNEQF
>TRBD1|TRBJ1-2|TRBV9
ASSARGTGGTYGYT
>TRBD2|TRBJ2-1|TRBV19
ASGPSGNYNEQF
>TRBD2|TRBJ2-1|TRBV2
ASSEISGRYSYNEQF
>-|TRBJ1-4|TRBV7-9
ASSPRAGEKLF
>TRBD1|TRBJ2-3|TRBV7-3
ASSTYRGNTDTQY
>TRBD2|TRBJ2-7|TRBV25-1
ASSVSSGRDSEQY
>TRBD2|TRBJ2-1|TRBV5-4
ASSFLAGLSSYNEQF
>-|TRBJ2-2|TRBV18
ASSADNTGELF
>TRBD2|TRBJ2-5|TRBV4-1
ASSQEPGLAGDETQY
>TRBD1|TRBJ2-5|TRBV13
ASSSTETGQETQY
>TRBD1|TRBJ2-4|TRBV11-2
ASSPRGTGDKNIQY
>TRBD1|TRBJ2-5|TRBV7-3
ASSPSPGQGETQY
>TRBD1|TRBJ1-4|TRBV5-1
ASSGGQINEKLF
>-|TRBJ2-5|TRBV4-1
ASSTQERPWETQY
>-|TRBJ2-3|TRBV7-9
ASSLAGAESDTQY
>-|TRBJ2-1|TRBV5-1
ASQRTPEIYNEQF
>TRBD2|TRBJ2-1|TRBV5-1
ASRYLAGDRDEQF
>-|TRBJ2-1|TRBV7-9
ASSFRGLYNEQF
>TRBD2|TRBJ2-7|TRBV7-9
ASSLAGGLNEQY
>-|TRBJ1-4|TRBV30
AWSKGWGEKLF
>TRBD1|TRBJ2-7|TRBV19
ASSMGTGGYEQY
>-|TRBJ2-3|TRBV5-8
ASSLEGEGDTQY
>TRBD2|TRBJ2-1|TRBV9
ASSGLRAGGPDEQF
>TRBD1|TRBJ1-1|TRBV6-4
ASSDSMDRGLAF
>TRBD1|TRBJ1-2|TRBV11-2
ASSVSTGDYGYT
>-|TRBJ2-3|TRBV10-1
ARDREDLAGFTDTQY
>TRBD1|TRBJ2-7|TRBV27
ASSYGPRTGRTYEQY
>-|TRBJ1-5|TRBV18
ASTSEYNQPQH
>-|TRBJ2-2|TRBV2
ASALANGELF
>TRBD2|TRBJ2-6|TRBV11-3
ASSLPTSGRSNVLT
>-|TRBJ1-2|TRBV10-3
AISEGGLYGYT
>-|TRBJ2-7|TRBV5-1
ASSPLANPYEQY
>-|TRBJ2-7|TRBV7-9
ASSTHYEQY
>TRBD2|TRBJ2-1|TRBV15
ATSRGTSGRDNEQF
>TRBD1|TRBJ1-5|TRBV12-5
ASGLDRGRQPQH
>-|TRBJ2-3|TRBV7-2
ASSSLGQAGLRDTQY
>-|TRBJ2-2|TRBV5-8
ASSFVRGNTGELF
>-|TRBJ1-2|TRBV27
ASSPQQGVVGYT
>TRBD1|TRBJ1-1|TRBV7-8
ASSLRIDRGRGTEAF
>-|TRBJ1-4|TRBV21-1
ASKKNKDRNEKLF
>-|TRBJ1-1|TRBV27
ASSWGLGDTEAF
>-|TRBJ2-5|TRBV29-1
SGGGYQETQY
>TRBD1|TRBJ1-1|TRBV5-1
ASSSSGTAEAF
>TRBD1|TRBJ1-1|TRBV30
AWRTGGARGNTEAF
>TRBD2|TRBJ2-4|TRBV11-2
ASSHSGSLGIQY
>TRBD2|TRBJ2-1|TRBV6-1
ASSERVAGTSGFNEQF
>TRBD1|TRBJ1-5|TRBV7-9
ASSLYRGVVQPQH
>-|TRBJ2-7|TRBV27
ASSRRDTYEQY
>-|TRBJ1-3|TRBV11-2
ASSLGFSGVPSGNTIY
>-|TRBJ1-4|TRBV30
AWGGREKLF
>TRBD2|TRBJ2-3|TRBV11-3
ASSSGRNTDTQY
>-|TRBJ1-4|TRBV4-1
ASSQVRQNEKLF
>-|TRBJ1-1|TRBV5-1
ASSLGSGTEAF
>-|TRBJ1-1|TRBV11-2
ASSLNRYTEAF